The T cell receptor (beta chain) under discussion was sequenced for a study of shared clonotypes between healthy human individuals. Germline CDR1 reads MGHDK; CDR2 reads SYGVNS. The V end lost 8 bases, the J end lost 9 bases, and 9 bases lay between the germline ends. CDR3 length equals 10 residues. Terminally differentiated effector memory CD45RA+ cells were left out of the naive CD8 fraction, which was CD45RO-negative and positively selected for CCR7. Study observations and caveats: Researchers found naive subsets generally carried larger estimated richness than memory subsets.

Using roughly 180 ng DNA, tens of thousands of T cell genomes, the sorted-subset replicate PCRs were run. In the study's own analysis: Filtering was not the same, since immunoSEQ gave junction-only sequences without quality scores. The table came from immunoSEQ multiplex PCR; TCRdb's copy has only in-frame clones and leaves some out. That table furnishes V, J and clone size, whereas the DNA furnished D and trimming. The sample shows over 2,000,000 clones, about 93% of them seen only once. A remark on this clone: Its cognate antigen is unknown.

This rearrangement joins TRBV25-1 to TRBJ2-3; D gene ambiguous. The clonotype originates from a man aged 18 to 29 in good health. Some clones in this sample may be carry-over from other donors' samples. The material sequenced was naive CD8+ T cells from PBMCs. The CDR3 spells CASRLGTQYF. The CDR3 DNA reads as TGTGCCAGCCGCCTGGGGACGCAGTATTTT. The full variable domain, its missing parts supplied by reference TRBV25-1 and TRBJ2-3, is EADIYQTPRYLVIGTGKKITLECSQTMGHDKMYWYQQDPGMELHLIHYSYGVNSTEKGDLSSESTVSRIRTEHFPLTLESARPSHTSQYLCASRLGTQYFGPGTRLTVL.